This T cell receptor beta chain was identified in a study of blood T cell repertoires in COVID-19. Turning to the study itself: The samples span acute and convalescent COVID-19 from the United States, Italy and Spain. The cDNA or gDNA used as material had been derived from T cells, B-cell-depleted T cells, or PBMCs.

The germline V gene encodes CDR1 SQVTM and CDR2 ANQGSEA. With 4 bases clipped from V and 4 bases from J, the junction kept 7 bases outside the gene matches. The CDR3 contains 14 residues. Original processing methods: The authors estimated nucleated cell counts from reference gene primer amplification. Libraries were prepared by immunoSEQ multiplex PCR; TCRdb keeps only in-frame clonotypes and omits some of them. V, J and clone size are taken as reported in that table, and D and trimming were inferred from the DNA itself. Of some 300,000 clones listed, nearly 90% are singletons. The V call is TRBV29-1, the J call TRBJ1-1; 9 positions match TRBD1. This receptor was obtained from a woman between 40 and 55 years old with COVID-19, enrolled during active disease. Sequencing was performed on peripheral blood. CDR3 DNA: TGCAGCGTTGTCAAGACAGGGGGAGGCACTGAAGCTTTCTTT. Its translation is CSVVKTGGGTEAFF.